This TCR beta chain was identified in a study of T cell responses to AZD1222 COVID-19 vaccine. As for the study in general: Researchers grouped second doses given at about 4 or about 12 weeks into one pool. General study results and limits: Donor demographics were predominantly white British with a female majority; clonal diversity may be underestimated. Across spike, vaccine-associated CD4 TCRs were found, dominant at 160-218 and 743-854.

Sequenced by immunoSEQ multiplex PCR; TCRdb stores in-frame clones only, minus some. The data hold some 120,000 clones, with less than 90% observed a single time. As to this clone: Its antigen is unknown.

The CDR3 has 14 amino acids. CDR1 is SGHDT, CDR2 YYEEEE, per germline. The trim removed 4 bases at V and 4 bases at J, leaving 3 bases unmatched. This sequence joins TRBV5-6 and TRBJ2-2; TRBD1 aligns across 8 bases. The sequence was collected from an adult in good health. The input for sequencing was peripheral blood, taken on day 0 of AZD1222 vaccination. For the CDR3, the DNA is TGTGCCAGCAGCCCACAGGGGGGCACCGGGGAGCTGTTTTTT. The encoded protein is CASSPQGGTGELFF.